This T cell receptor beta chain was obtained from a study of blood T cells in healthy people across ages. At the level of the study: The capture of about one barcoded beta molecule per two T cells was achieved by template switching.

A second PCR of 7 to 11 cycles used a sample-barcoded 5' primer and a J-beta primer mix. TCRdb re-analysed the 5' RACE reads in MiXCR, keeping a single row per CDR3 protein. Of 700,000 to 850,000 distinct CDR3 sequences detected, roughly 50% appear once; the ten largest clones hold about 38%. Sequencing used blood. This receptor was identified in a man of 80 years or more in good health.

The CDR3 protein is CASSFSASPYNEQFF. In nucleotides, the CDR3 is TGTGCCAGCAGTTTTAGCGCCTCCCCTTACAATGAGCAGTTCTTC. The chain links TRBV6-1 to TRBJ2-1; possible D gene TRBD2, 5 bases. The CDR3 has 15 residues. Germline loops: CDR1 MNHNS, CDR2 SASEGT. Trimming cost V 5 bases and J 4 bases, with 15 bases left between them.